This note documents a single T cell receptor beta chain sequence. The CDR3 is made up of 15 amino acids. Trimming cost V 7 bases and J 2 bases, with 16 bases left between them. CDR1 is LGHNT, CDR2 FRNRAP, per germline. The data were taken from a study of blood T cell repertoires in COVID-19. Per the authors' pipeline: Nucleated cell counts were estimated from reference gene primer amplification. Repertoires were generated with immunoSEQ multiplex PCR, while TCRdb's copy carries only in-frame clones and drops some. The D gene and trimming were derived from the DNA, and the V and J assignments and clone size from that table. This repertoire shows approximately 440,000 clones, around 89% found once; its top ten account for roughly 12%. Followed longitudinally, the Seattle patients had been enrolled during active infection.

This chain uses TRBV12-5 with TRBJ2-3; the D gene is possibly TRBD1 (6 bases). The receptor comes from a woman between 50 and 59 years old with COVID-19, enrolled during active disease. Sequencing was carried out using peripheral blood. This CDR3 reads CASARRGSHTDTQYF. The CDR3 DNA sequence: TGTGCTAGTGCCCGCAGGGGTTCCCACACAGATACGCAGTATTTT.